This T cell receptor (beta chain) is drawn from a study of graft-versus-host responses after intestinal transplantation. Whole-study context: Transplantation in recipients was multivisceral, liver-intestinal, or isolated intestinal. Following induction with anti-thymocyte globulin, all recipients were given tacrolimus and steroids for about 3 years.

V dropped 5 bases and J dropped 4; count of bases not matched to a gene: 1. This CDR3 has 13 residues. Looked up from germline, CDR1 is LNHNV and CDR2 is YYDKDF (reference sequence). Data came from immunoSEQ multiplex PCR; TCRdb stores just in-frame clones and leaves some out. The data show around 100,000 clones, less than 90% seen once. General study findings and limits: Investigators detected GvH clones in recipient marrow, with some emerging earlier in ileum or blood. High graft-versus-host to host-versus-graft clonal ratios were found in allografts of patients who had graft-donor T cell macrochimerism.

Worth noting for this clone: Its antigen remains unidentified.

The specimen was unstimulated CD4+ T cells sorted from spleen or lymph node cells, collected before transplant. The rearrangement uses TRBV15 and TRBJ1-3; TRBD1 agrees at 8 bases. The receptor was isolated from a human donor who was the organ donor for an intestinal transplant. The CDR3 DNA reads as TGTGCCACCAGCCAGGGGGCCGGAAACACCATATATTTT. Translated: CATSQGAGNTIYF.